Sequencing of this TCR beta chain was carried out in a study of graft-versus-host responses after intestinal transplantation. About the study: Induction with anti-thymocyte globulin, then tacrolimus and steroids for around three years, was given to all recipients. Notes on the study in general: Patients who carried graft-donor T cell macrochimerism also had high graft-versus-host to host-versus-graft clonal ratios in their allografts. Circulating GvH clones peaking coincided with falling HvG clones soon after transplant.

Profiled with immunoSEQ multiplex PCR; TCRdb holds only in-frame clones, not every one. The repertoire holds about 100,000 clones, with roughly nine tenths as singletons. Germline CDR1 and CDR2: SGHTA and FQGTGA. This CDR3 region has 12 residues. Trimming stripped 3 bases from V and 5 bases from J, with 5 bases between. A single count supports this clone. The antigen remains unidentified. The sample here was unstimulated CD4+ T cells sorted from spleen or lymph node cells, taken before transplant. The source of this sequence is a human donor who was the organ donor for an intestinal transplant. This rearrangement joins TRBV7-3 to TRBJ2-1; D unresolved. For the CDR3, the DNA is TGTGCCAGCAGCTTCGACCACAATGAGCAGTTCTTC. This encodes CASSFDHNEQFF.